A single T cell receptor beta chain is shown here with its context. What it recognizes is unknown. This specimen belongs to a study of shared clonotypes between healthy human individuals. Study context: Per donor, CD8 memory used one plate, CD8 naive used two, CD4 memory used three and CD4 naive used three. General study findings and limits: The study's rarefaction showed incomplete sorted-subset sequencing despite large depth. Investigators expected sequencing depth to affect clonotype sharing among donors.

Genomic DNA (from each subset) was split evenly across several immunoSEQ plates. The table came from immunoSEQ multiplex PCR; TCRdb's copy has only in-frame clones and leaves some out. The table lists under 2,000,000 clones, over 85% of them singletons. V was pared by 1 base and J by 5 bases, with 16 bases between. Germline CDR1 SGHRS, CDR2 YFSETQ. The CDR3 is 15 residues long. Naive CD8 cells were CD45RO-negative, positively selected for CCR7, excluding terminally differentiated effector memory CD45RA+ cells. The clonotype was recovered from a man between 18 and 29 years old in good health. What was sequenced was naive CD8+ T cells sorted from blood. The chain recombines TRBV5-1 with TRBJ2-7, with D possibly matching TRBD2 (7 bases). The CDR3 spells CASSLTGRGSDEQYF. For the CDR3, the DNA is TGCGCCAGCAGCTTGACAGGGAGGGGCAGCGACGAGCAGTACTTC. The variable domain in full, with the rest retrieved from reference TRBV5-1 and TRBJ2-7, is KAGVTQTPRYLIKTRGQQVTLSCSPISGHRSVSWYQQTPGQGLQFLFEYFSETQRNKGNFPGRFSGRQFSNSRSEMNVSTLELGDSALYLCASSLTGRGSDEQYFGPGTRLTVT.